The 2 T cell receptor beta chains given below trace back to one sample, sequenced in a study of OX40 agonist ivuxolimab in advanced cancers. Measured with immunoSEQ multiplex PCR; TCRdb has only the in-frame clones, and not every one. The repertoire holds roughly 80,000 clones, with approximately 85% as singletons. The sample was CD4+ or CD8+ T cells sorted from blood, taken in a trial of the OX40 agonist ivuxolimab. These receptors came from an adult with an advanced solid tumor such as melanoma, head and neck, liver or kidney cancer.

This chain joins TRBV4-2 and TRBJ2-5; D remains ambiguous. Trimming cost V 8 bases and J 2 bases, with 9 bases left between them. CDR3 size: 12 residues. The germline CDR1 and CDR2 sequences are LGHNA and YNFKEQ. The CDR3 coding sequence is TGTGCCAGCGGTCTTTTGCAAGAGACCCAGTACTTC. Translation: CASGLLQETQYF.

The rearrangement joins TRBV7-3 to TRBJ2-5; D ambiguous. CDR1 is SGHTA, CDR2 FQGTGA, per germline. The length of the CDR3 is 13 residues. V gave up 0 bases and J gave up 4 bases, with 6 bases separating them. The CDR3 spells CASSLTWGETQYF. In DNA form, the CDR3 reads TGTGCCAGCAGCTTAACGTGGGGAGAGACCCAGTACTTC.